A single sample gave rise to the 17 T cell receptor beta chains below, sequenced in a study of identical twins. Each CDR3 protein is one row after TCRdb ran MiXCR on the 5' RACE reads. The sample carries approximately 690,000 distinct CDR3 sequences, around 6.1% recorded once. Sequencing was carried out using naive T cells sorted from blood. Every receptor here comes from a young man in good health.

This clonotype has at least ten counts. The chain carries TRBV5-5 and TRBJ2-1; 7 nucleotides agree with TRBD1. With V trimmed by 4 bases and J by 8 bases, 12 bases remained unmatched. Germline loops: CDR1 SGHKS, CDR2 YYEKEE (reference sequence). This CDR3 region has 15 residues. This chain's CDR3 is CASSEAPTGYDEQFF. CDR3 DNA: TGTGCCAGCAGCGAGGCCCCGACAGGGTACGATGAGCAGTTCTTC.

This clonotype appeared many times. CDR3: CASSPGTGVSYEQYF. CDR3 sequence (DNA): TGCGCCAGCAGCCCGGGGACAGGGGTTTCCTACGAGCAGTACTTC. This chain joins TRBV5-1 and TRBJ2-7, with TRBD1 identical over 10 bases. The germline gives CDR1 SGHRS, CDR2 YFSETQ. The CDR3 loop spans 15 amino acids. V gave up 4 bases and J gave up 1 base; unmatched junction bases: 5.

V usage is TRBV7-9 and J usage is TRBJ2-1; 8 bases map to TRBD2. Germline V gene lookup returns CDR1 SEHNR and CDR2 FQNEAQ (reference sequence). Losses at the gene ends were 1 base for V and 5 bases for J; bases not matched to a gene: 7. The length of the CDR3 is 16 residues. DNA of the CDR3: TGTGCCAGCAGCTTAGGTGTTAGCGGGGTCAACAATGAGCAGTTCTTC. Its protein product is CASSLGVSGVNNEQFF.

This sequence joins TRBV18 and TRBJ2-1; 8 nucleotides line up with TRBD2. V lost 4 bases, J lost 3 bases, and 14 bases stayed unmatched. The CDR3 runs 18 residues. Germline CDR1 reads KGHSH; CDR2 reads LQKENI. CDR3 DNA sequence: TGTGCCAGCTCACTCAACCCGGGAGCGGGAGTAGACTACAATGAGCAGTTCTTC. Protein product: CASSLNPGAGVDYNEQFF. The whole variable domain, remainder taken from reference TRBV18 and TRBJ2-1, is NAGVMQNPRHLVRRRGQEARLRCSPMKGHSHVYWYRQLPEEGLKFMVYLQKENIIDESGMPKERFSAEFPKEGPSILRIQQVVRGDSAAYFCASSLNPGAGVDYNEQFFGPGTRLTVL.

The rearrangement joins TRBV7-8 to TRBJ1-4; TRBD1 might be the D (6 bases). Per the germline V gene, CDR1 is SGHVS and CDR2 is FQNEAQ. Deletions cut 5 bases from V and 5 bases from J, with 15 bases between. The CDR3 loop spans 15 amino acids. CDR3 amino acids: CASSPIGGPNEKLFF. CDR3 DNA: TGTGCCAGCAGCCCCATTGGGGGCCCGAATGAAAAACTGTTTTTT.

This clonotype was observed at least ten times. The chain recombines TRBV25-1 with TRBJ2-1, with TRBD2 matching 8 bases. After removal of 1 base from V and 8 bases from J, the junction contained 19 bases not matched to a gene. Germline values: CDR1 MGHDK, CDR2 SYGVNS. The CDR3 sequence is 19 residues long. The CDR3 protein is CASSEFVSVGAGVVDEQFF. CDR3 nucleotides: TGTGCCAGCAGTGAATTTGTCTCCGTTGGAGCGGGAGTTGTTGATGAGCAGTTCTTC.

The table lists this clonotype with many counts. The rearrangement joins TRBV29-1 to TRBJ2-6; D ambiguous. The CDR3 length is 16 residues. V was cut by 4 bases and J by 0 bases, with 13 bases left in between. Germline V CDR1 and CDR2: SQVTM, ANQGSEA. CDR3 sequence (DNA): TGCAGCGTTGCCGCAGGTGCCCTCTCTGGGGCCAACGTCCTGACTTTC. As protein: CSVAAGALSGANVLTF.

V and J are TRBV20-1 and TRBJ2-2; D possibly matches TRBD1 or TRBD2 (5 bases each). Trimming left V 0 bases short and J 8 bases short, with 19 bases between. This CDR3 has 16 residues. Germline V gives CDR1 DFQATT, CDR2 SNEGSKA (reference sequence). CDR3 residues: CSARDLGRDASGELFF. The CDR3 bases are TGCAGTGCTAGAGATTTGGGCAGGGACGCTTCGGGGGAGCTGTTTTTT.

This clonotype showed up just a few times. The chain combines TRBV5-1 with TRBJ1-4; D uncertain. The CDR3 has 13 amino acids. V lost 4 bases and J 5 bases, leaving 9 bases between the germline ends. Germline CDR1 is SGHRS and CDR2 is YFSETQ. Written as DNA, the CDR3 is TGCGCCAGCAGCCCCGGCGAAAATGAAAAACTGTTTTTT. It translates to CASSPGENEKLFF.

This clonotype was detected ten times or more. The chain combines TRBV7-2 with TRBJ2-1, with no clear D. The CDR3 is 16 amino acids. CDR1 SGHTA and CDR2 FQGNSA come from the germline V gene. The germline V and J ends were trimmed by 2 bases and 2 bases, with 13 bases remaining between them. Here the CDR3 DNA reads TGTGCCAGCAGCTTATTGTCCGGCGCTCCCTACAATGAGCAGTTCTTC. It is translated as CASSLLSGAPYNEQFF.

This clonotype occurred a few times. The CDR3 loop is CASSWSGTGAFNEQFF. In DNA, the CDR3 is TGTGCCAGCAGTTGGAGTGGGACAGGGGCGTTCAATGAGCAGTTCTTC. The chain carries TRBV12-3 or TRBV12-4 and TRBJ2-1; 10 bases are shared with TRBD1. Losses at the gene ends were 4 bases for V and 6 bases for J; bases not matched to a gene: 9. The CDR3 has 16 amino acids.

Only a few counts were recorded for this clonotype. V gene TRBV3-1 combines with J gene TRBJ1-2; D not resolved. The germline CDR1 and CDR2 sequences are LGHDT and YNNKEL (reference sequence). The CDR3 extends over 12 amino acids. Trimming removed 5 bases at V and 6 bases at J, with 10 bases between. The CDR3 coding sequence is TGTGCCAGCAGCAACCATGCAGATGGCTACACCTTC. Encoded protein: CASSNHADGYTF. Complete variable domain (other parts from reference TRBV3-1 and TRBJ1-2): DTAVSQTPKYLVTQMGNDKSIKCEQNLGHDTMYWYKQDSKKFLKIMFSYNNKELIINETVPNRFSPKSPDKAHLNLHINSLELGDSAVYFCASSNHADGYTFGSGTRLTVV.

This clonotype showed up many times. This chain uses TRBV6-1 with TRBJ2-7, with 7 bases matching TRBD1. The germline gives CDR1 MNHNS, CDR2 SASEGT. This CDR3 contains 15 residues. Trimming removed 6 bases from V and 3 bases from J; junction bases left unmatched: 11. In DNA, the CDR3 is TGTGCCAGCAGCAACGAACAGGGGATCGACTACGAGCAGTACTTC. This encodes CASSNEQGIDYEQYF.

This CDR3 reads CASSGDDLSPLHF. The CDR3 nucleotides are TGCGCCAGCAGTGGGGACGATCTTTCACCCCTCCACTTT. The chain is built from TRBV10-2 and TRBJ1-6; a possible D gene is TRBD1 (5 bases). The germline CDR1 and CDR2 sequences are WSHSY and SAAADI. The V end was cut by 4 bases, the J end by 9 bases, with 10 bases between. The CDR3 has 13 amino acids.

This clonotype was seen many times. V usage is TRBV12-3 or TRBV12-4 and J usage is TRBJ2-4, with TRBD1 as a possible D gene (5 bases). V lost 6 bases, J lost 8 bases, and 11 bases lay in between. CDR3 length: 12 amino acids. CDR3 residues: CASRKGIDIQYF. CDR3 nucleotide sequence: TGTGCCAGCAGGAAGGGGATTGACATTCAGTACTTC.

This clonotype was counted a few times. This chain links TRBV5-1 with TRBJ2-3; D gene ambiguous. V lost 0 bases and J 2 bases, leaving 10 bases between the germline ends. CDR1 is SGHRS and CDR2 is YFSETQ in the germline V gene. This CDR3 has 15 amino acids. The CDR3 bases are TGCGCCAGCAGCTTGGCCGCCAAACACACAGATACGCAGTATTTT. It encodes CASSLAAKHTDTQYF.

This clonotype was counted at least ten times. The chain has TRBV5-6 and TRBJ2-2; D is perhaps TRBD1 (5 bases). Germline V lookup: CDR1 SGHDT, CDR2 YYEEEE. The CDR3 spans 16 residues. The V and J ends lost 4 bases and 3 bases respectively, with 16 bases between them. The CDR3 sequence is CASSPAAAGYTGELFF. The CDR3 bases are TGTGCCAGCAGCCCCGCTGCGGCAGGGTACACCGGGGAGCTGTTTTTT.